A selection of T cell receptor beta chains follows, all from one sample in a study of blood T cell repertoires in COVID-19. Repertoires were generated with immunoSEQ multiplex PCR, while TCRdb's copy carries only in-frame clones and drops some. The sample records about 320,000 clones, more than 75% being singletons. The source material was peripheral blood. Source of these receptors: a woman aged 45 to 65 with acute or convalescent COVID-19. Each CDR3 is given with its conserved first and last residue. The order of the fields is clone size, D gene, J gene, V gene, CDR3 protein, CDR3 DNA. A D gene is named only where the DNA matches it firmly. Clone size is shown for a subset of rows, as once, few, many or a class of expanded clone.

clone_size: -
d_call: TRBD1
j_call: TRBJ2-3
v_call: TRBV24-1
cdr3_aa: CATSDWAGGADTQYF
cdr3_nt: TGTGCCACCAGTGATTGGGCAGGGGGCGCAGATACGCAGTATTTT

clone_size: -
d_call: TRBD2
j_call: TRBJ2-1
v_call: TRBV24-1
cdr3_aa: CATSEPTSGTRYNEQFF
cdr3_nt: TGTGCCACCAGTGAACCTACTAGCGGGACCCGCTACAATGAGCAGTTCTTC

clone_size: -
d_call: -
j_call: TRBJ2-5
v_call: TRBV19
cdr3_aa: CASSITTGPTQETQYF
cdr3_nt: TGTGCCAGTAGTATCACAACAGGGCCAACCCAAGAGACCCAGTACTTC

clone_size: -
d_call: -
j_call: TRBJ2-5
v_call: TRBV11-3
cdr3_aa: CASSLGRGQETQYF
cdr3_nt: TGTGCCAGCAGCTTAGGGCGAGGGCAAGAGACCCAGTACTTC

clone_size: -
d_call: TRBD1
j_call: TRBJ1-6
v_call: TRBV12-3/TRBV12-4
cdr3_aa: CASSFSQGVNLHF
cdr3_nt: TGTGCCAGCAGTTTTTCGCAGGGGGTAAACCTCCACTTT

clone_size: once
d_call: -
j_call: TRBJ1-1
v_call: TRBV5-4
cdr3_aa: CASSPGLRNTEAFF
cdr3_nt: TGTGCCAGCAGCCCTGGACTGAGGAACACTGAAGCTTTCTTT

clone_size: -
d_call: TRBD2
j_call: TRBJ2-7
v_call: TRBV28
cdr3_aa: CASSAMGLPLTYEQYF
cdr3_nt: TGTGCCAGCAGTGCAATGGGACTACCCTTAACCTACGAGCAGTACTTC

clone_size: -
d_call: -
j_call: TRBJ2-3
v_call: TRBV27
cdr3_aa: CASTLGASTDTQYF
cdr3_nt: TGTGCCAGCACCCTAGGTGCTAGCACAGATACGCAGTATTTT

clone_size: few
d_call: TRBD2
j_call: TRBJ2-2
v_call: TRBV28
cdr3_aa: CASSRLAGGRVGELFF
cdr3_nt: TGTGCCAGCAGTAGGCTAGCGGGAGGTCGGGTCGGGGAGCTGTTTTTT

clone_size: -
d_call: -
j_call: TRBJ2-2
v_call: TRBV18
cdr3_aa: CASSPQQRAEGELFF
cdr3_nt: TGTGCCAGCTCACCACAGCAGAGGGCTGAAGGGGAGCTGTTTTTT

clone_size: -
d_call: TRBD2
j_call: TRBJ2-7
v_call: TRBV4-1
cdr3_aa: CASSQAGQASGVYEQYF
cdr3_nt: TGCGCCAGCAGCCAAGCCGGTCAGGCTAGCGGCGTCTACGAGCAGTACTTC

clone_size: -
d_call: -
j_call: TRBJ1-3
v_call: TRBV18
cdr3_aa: CASSPASSGNTIYF
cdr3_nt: TGTGCCAGCTCACCTGCCAGCTCTGGAAACACCATATATTTT

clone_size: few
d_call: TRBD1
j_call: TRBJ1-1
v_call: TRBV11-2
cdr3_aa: CASSPQGVPTEAFF
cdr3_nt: TGTGCCAGCAGCCCCCAGGGGGTCCCCACTGAAGCTTTCTTT

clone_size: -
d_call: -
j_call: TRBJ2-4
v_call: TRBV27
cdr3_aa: CASSPGWGSGQAESLKNIQYF
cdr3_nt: TGTGCCAGCAGCCCCGGGTGGGGCTCCGGGCAGGCGGAAAGCCTGAAAAACATTCAGTACTTC

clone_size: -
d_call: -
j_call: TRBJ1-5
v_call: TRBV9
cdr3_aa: CASSLGGHSNQPQHF
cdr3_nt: TGTGCCAGCAGCCTAGGGGGACATAGCAATCAGCCCCAGCATTTT

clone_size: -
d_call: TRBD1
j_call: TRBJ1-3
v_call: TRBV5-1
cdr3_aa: CASSQGAGGNTIYF
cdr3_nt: TGCGCCAGCAGCCAGGGGGCTGGTGGAAACACCATATATTTT

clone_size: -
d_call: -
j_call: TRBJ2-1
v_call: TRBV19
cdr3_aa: CASRFAGAAEQFF
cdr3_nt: TGTGCCAGTAGGTTCGCGGGGGCGGCTGAGCAGTTCTTC

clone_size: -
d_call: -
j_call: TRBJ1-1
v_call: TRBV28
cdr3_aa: CASSLAGDTEAFF
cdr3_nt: TGTGCCAGCAGTTTAGCGGGCGACACTGAAGCTTTCTTT

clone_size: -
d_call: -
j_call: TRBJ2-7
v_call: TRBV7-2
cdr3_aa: CASSFDRSSYEQYF
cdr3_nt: TGTGCCAGCAGCTTTGACAGGAGCTCCTACGAGCAGTACTTC

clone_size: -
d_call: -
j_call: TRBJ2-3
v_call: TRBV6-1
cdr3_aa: CASSESGGADTQYF
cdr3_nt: TGTGCCAGCAGTGAGTCTGGGGGCGCAGATACGCAGTATTTT

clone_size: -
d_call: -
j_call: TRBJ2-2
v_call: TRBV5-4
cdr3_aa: CASSLNGLRTGELFF
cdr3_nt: TGTGCCAGCAGCTTGAATGGACTACGCACCGGGGAGCTGTTTTTT

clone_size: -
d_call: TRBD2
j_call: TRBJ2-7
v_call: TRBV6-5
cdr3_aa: CASSYSIAGGVYEQYF
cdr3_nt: TGTGCCAGCAGTTACTCGATCGCGGGAGGTGTATACGAGCAGTACTTC

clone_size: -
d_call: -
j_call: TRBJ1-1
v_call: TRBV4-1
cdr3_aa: CASSQDILNTEAFF
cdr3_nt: TGCGCCAGCAGCCAAGATATTTTGAACACTGAAGCTTTCTTT

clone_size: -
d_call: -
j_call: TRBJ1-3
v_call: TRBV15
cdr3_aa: CATSRSASGGNTIYF
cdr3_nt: TGTGCCACCAGCAGATCAGCCTCGGGGGGAAACACCATATATTTT

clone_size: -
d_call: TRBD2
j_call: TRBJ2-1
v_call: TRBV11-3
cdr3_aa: CASSRIGLAGHNEQFF
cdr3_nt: TGTGCCAGCAGCCGTATCGGACTAGCGGGGCACAATGAGCAGTTCTTC

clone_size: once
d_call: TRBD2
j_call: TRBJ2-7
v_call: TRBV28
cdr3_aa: CASSFERELSYEQYF
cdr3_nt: TGTGCCAGCAGTTTTGAGCGGGAGCTCTCCTACGAGCAGTACTTC

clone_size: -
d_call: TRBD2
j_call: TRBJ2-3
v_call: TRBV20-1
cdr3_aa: CSASLRAGGEDTQYF
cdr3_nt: TGCAGTGCTAGTCTCCGGGCGGGGGGCGAGGATACGCAGTATTTT

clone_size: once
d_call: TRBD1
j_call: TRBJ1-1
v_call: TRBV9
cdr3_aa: CASSVRQGAQTEAFF
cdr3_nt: TGTGCCAGCAGCGTTCGACAGGGGGCACAAACTGAAGCTTTCTTT

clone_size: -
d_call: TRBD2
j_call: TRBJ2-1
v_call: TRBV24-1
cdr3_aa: CATMVSGSRRQFF
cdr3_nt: TGTGCCACCATGGTTAGCGGGAGTAGGCGGCAGTTCTTC

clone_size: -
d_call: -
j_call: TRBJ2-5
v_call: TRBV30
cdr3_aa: CAWSATVEETQYF
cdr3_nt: TGTGCCTGGAGTGCCACCGTAGAAGAGACCCAGTACTTC

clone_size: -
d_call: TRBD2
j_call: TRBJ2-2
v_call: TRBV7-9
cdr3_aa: CASRGTPLAANTGELFF
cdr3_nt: TGTGCCAGCAGAGGAACTCCTCTAGCGGCGAACACCGGGGAGCTGTTTTTT

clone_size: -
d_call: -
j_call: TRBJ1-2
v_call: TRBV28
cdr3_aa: CASSFVGASGYTF
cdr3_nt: TGTGCCAGCAGTTTCGTGGGGGCTTCAGGCTACACCTTC

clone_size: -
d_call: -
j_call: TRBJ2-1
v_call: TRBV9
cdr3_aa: CASSPEIQGRTNEQFF
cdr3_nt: TGTGCCAGCAGCCCAGAAATACAGGGCCGTACCAATGAGCAGTTCTTC

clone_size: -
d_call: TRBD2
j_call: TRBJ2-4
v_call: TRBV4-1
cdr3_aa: CASSQDAGVENIQYF
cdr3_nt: TGCGCCAGCAGCCAAGATGCGGGAGTGGAAAACATTCAGTACTTC